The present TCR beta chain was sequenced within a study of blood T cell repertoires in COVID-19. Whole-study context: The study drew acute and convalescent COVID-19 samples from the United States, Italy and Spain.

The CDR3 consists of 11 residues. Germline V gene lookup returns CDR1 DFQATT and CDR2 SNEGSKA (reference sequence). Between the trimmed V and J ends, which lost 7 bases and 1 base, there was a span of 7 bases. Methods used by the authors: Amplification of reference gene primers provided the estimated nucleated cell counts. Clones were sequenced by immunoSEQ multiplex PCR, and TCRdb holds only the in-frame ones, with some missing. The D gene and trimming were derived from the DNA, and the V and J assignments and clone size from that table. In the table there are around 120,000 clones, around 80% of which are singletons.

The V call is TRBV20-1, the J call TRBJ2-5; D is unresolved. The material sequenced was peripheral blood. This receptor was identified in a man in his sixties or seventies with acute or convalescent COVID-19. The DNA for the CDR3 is TGCAGTGTGCGCCTCCAAGAGACCCAGTACTTC. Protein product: CSVRLQETQYF.